A single sample gave rise to the 24 T cell receptor beta chains below, sequenced in a study of cytomegalovirus exposure and HLA in healthy donors. PCR primers comprised 60 Vbeta and 13 Jbeta primers. Sequenced by immunoSEQ multiplex PCR; TCRdb stores in-frame clones only, minus some. The data show fewer than 150,000 clones, approximately 80% seen once. The sample comprised PBMCs. The receptor source for this set is a woman in her 30s in good health and CMV-seropositive.

This clone was observed once. The CDR3 reads CAQTGGLGYTF. The DNA of the CDR3 is TGTGCCCAAACAGGTGGATTGGGCTACACCTTC. The chain joins TRBV30 to TRBJ1-2; D might be TRBD1 (5 bases). Germline CDR1 and CDR2: GTSNPN and SVGIG (reference sequence). The V end lost 8 bases, the J end lost 8 bases, and 15 bases lay between the germline ends. The CDR3 extends over 11 amino acids.

In its sample, this clone was seen once. V and J are TRBV11-2 and TRBJ2-5; D perhaps matches TRBD2 (5 bases). V was shortened by 8 bases and J by 5 bases, with 12 bases between the two germline ends. CDR3 length equals 12 residues. CDR1 SGHAT and CDR2 FQNNGV come from the germline V gene. CDR3 protein: CASGGQLETQYF. The CDR3, as DNA: TGTGCCAGCGGAGGTCAGCTGGAGACCCAGTACTTC.

This chain connects TRBV7-9 to TRBJ2-5; TRBD2 matches 11 bases. The J call may be faulty, since TRBJ2-7 better matches the DNA end. CDR3 length equals 14 residues. Germline V gene sequence: CDR1 SEHNR, CDR2 FQNEAQ (reference sequence). This CDR3 reads CASSPGLAADEQYF. The CDR3 DNA follows: TGTGCCAGCAGCCCGGGACTAGCGGCAGACGAGCAGTACTTC.

J is TRBJ1-2 and V is TRBV6-5; D possibly corresponds to TRBD1 (5 bases). Germline V gene data show CDR1 as MNHEY and CDR2 as SVGAGI. Trimming pared 0 bases from V and 7 bases from J, leaving 15 bases between. The CDR3 is 15 residues long. CDR3 protein: CASSYSTVGVSGYTF. In nucleotides, the CDR3 is TGTGCCAGCAGTTACTCGACGGTAGGGGTGTCTGGCTACACCTTC.

This clone has a single count. The rearrangement joins TRBV10-1 to TRBJ2-7, with D possibly being TRBD2 (5 bases). The V gene lost 0 bases and the J gene lost 1 base, with 16 bases spanning the gap. CDR1 is WNHNN, CDR2 SYGVQD, per germline (reference sequence). The CDR3 covers 17 residues. The CDR3 sequence is CASSESDGERQSYEQYF. Here the CDR3 DNA reads TGCGCCAGCAGTGAGTCTGACGGAGAGCGGCAATCCTACGAGCAGTACTTC.

The chain employs TRBV19 and TRBJ2-7; maybe TRBD2 (5 bases). The CDR3 has 12 amino acids. In germline, CDR1 is LNHDA, CDR2 SQIVND (reference sequence). The V and J ends lost 7 bases and 9 bases respectively, with 16 bases between them. CDR3 loop: CASTSWRLSQYF. CDR3 nucleotides: TGTGCCAGTACCTCGTGGAGGCTGTCGCAGTACTTC.

The rearrangement links TRBV19 to TRBJ1-1; no clear D gene. From germline, CDR1 is LNHDA and CDR2 SQIVND (reference sequence). The length of the CDR3 is 12 residues. Trimming removed 5 bases at V and 5 bases at J, with 9 bases between. CDR3 nucleotides: TGTGCCAGTAGTTTCGGGGTGACTGAAGCTTTCTTT. Protein product: CASSFGVTEAFF.

The chain combines TRBV18 with TRBJ2-3, with D perhaps matching TRBD1 (5 bases). The CDR3 has 15 amino acids. V was clipped by 2 bases and J by 6 bases, with 15 bases between them. CDR1 and CDR2 (germline): KGHSH, LQKENI. CDR3 in DNA: TGTGCCAGCTCACCAAGTGCTGTCAGGGTGGATACGCAGTATTTT. It is translated as CASSPSAVRVDTQYF.

This clone was counted only a few times. The J gene is TRBJ1-2, the V gene TRBV7-3; 8 bases fit TRBD1. The V segment lost 5 bases and the J segment 2 bases; nucleotides outside the gene matches: 10. Germline V CDR1 and CDR2: SGHTA, FQGTGA. CDR3 length: 16 residues. Here the CDR3 DNA reads TGTGCCAGCAGCCCAGGACCGGGACAGGCCAACTATGGCTACACCTTC. Translated: CASSPGPGQANYGYTF.

V and J are TRBV9 and TRBJ1-1; D is unresolved. Germline V gene lookup returns CDR1 SGDLS and CDR2 YYNGEE. Trimming stripped 3 bases from V and 2 bases from J, with 8 bases between. CDR3 size: 13 residues. CDR3 sequence reads: CASSGTSNTEAFF. The CDR3 nucleotides are TGTGCCAGCAGCGGGACTAGTAACACTGAAGCTTTCTTT. Filled out from reference TRBV9 and TRBJ1-1, the complete variable domain reads DSGVTQTPKHLITATGQRVTLRCSPRSGDLSVYWYQQSLDQGLQFLIQYYNGEERAKGNILERFSAQQFPDLHSELNLSSLELGDSALYFCASSGTSNTEAFFGQGTRLTVV.

The CDR3 DNA is TGTGCCAGCAGCTTGTTAGGAGGAAACACTGAAGCTTTCTTT. Amino acids: CASSLLGGNTEAFF. This chain connects TRBV5-4 to TRBJ1-1; D is unclear. The ends were cut back, 1 base at V and 2 bases at J, with 9 bases in the middle. Germline CDR1 is SGHNT and CDR2 is YYREEE (reference sequence). The CDR3 covers 14 residues. The whole variable domain, remainder taken from reference TRBV5-4 and TRBJ1-1, is ETGVTQSPTHLIKTRGQQVTLRCSSQSGHNTVSWYQQALGQGPQFIFQYYREEENGRGNFPPRFSGLQFPNYSSELNVNALELDDSALYLCASSLLGGNTEAFFGQGTRLTVV.

V gene TRBV5-1 combines with J gene TRBJ1-5; TRBD1 aligns across 10 bases. V lost 3 bases and J lost 2; bases outside the gene matches: 8. This CDR3 comprises 17 residues. The V gene's germline CDR1 is SGHRS and CDR2 YFSETQ. CDR3 coding DNA: TGCGCCAGCAGCTGGGGGACAGGGGCGAGGGGCAATCAGCCCCAGCATTTT. Protein: CASSWGTGARGNQPQHF.

The chain recombines TRBV4-1 with TRBJ2-7, with TRBD2 identical over 10 bases. The germline gives CDR1 MGHRA, CDR2 YSYEKL. The CDR3 sequence is 16 residues long. V lost 4 bases to trimming and J lost 1 base; unmatched junction nucleotides: 7. CDR3 sequence (DNA): TGCGCCAGCAGCCCTAGCGGGGGATTCCTTTCCTACGAGCAGTACTTC. It translates to CASSPSGGFLSYEQYF.

This chain uses TRBV19 with TRBJ2-2; a weak D match, TRBD1 (5 bases). Trimming took off 3 bases at V and 6 bases at J, with 11 bases between the two ends. This CDR3 has 14 amino acids. Germline V gene sequence: CDR1 LNHDA, CDR2 SQIVND (reference sequence). The CDR3 nucleotides read TGTGCCAGTAGTATTCAGGGTGCGTCCGGGGAGCTGTTTTTT. This codes for CASSIQGASGELFF.

The rearrangement links TRBV6-4 to TRBJ1-1; D gene ambiguous. This CDR3 is built from 13 residues. V gave up 3 bases and J gave up 1 base, with 6 bases separating them. CDR1 and CDR2 from the germline V gene are MRHNA and SNTAGT. The CDR3 is CASSEQKNTEAFF. The CDR3 nucleotides read TGTGCCAGCAGTGAACAGAAGAACACTGAAGCTTTCTTT.

The V and J genes are TRBV5-1 and TRBJ1-3; a weak D match, TRBD1 (5 bases). Trimming removed 0 bases from V and 0 bases from J, with 10 bases in between. The CDR3 runs to 16 residues. Germline V gives CDR1 SGHRS, CDR2 YFSETQ. The DNA for the CDR3 is TGCGCCAGCAGCTTGGCCGGGGGGGGCTCTGGAAACACCATATATTTT. Its protein product is CASSLAGGGSGNTIYF.

This chain's CDR3 is CASSANRVYTEAFF. CDR3 nucleotide sequence: TGCGCCAGCAGCGCGAACAGGGTATACACTGAAGCTTTCTTT. The V gene is TRBV4-1, the J gene TRBJ1-1; a possible D gene is TRBD1 (6 bases). V lost 5 bases and J 3 bases, leaving 13 bases between the germline ends. CDR3 size: 14 residues. The germline V gene encodes CDR1 MGHRA and CDR2 YSYEKL.

In its sample, this clone was seen once. The gene calls are TRBV6-5 and TRBJ2-7; 8 nucleotides align to TRBD2. Germline CDR1 MNHEY, CDR2 SVGAGI. The V and J ends lost 2 bases and 6 bases, in that order; junction bases with no gene match: 9. This CDR3 is built from 15 residues. CDR3 coding DNA: TGTGCCAGCAGTTACCAAGTAGCGGGATTAACCGAGCAGTACTTC. This encodes CASSYQVAGLTEQYF.

The chain carries TRBV19 and TRBJ1-1, with 9 bases identical to TRBD1. The V gene's germline CDR1 is LNHDA and CDR2 SQIVND (reference sequence). There are 15 residues in the CDR3. Trimming cost V 5 bases and J 0 bases; bases outside gene matches: 4. The CDR3 loop is CASSFRTGVNTEAFF. The CDR3 region has the DNA TGTGCCAGTAGTTTCAGGACAGGGGTGAACACTGAAGCTTTCTTT.

The rearrangement links TRBV5-4 to TRBJ1-2; D not certain. The CDR3 length is 14 residues. Deletions cut 0 bases from V and 5 bases from J, with 11 bases between. Germline V gives CDR1 SGHNT, CDR2 YYREEE (reference sequence). The CDR3 reads CASSLDQSLYGYTF. Here the CDR3 DNA reads TGTGCCAGCAGCTTGGACCAGTCCCTGTATGGCTACACCTTC.

The V gene is TRBV6-5, the J gene TRBJ2-6; D remains ambiguous. Germline assignment: CDR1 MNHEY and CDR2 SVGAGI. There are 16 residues in the CDR3. Trimming left V 2 bases short and J 0 bases short, with 8 bases between. Here the CDR3 reads CASSYKQFSGANVLTF. The CDR3 bases are TGTGCCAGCAGTTACAAACAGTTCTCTGGGGCCAACGTCCTGACTTTC.

In this sample, this clone turned up once. The chain recombines TRBV6-5 with TRBJ2-1, with 10 bases lining up with TRBD1. This CDR3 has 15 amino acids. The junction had 4 bases not matched to a gene; V was cut back by 1 base and J by 7 bases. Germline CDR1 reads MNHEY; CDR2 reads SVGAGI. The chain's CDR3 is CASSYFLGQGNEQFF. DNA of the CDR3: TGTGCCAGCAGTTACTTCTTGGGACAGGGGAATGAGCAGTTCTTC.

Details on this clone: Other DNA sequences in the same sample also yield this CDR3. The rearrangement uses TRBV19 and TRBJ1-5; D uncertain. The length of the CDR3 is 13 residues. V lost 3 bases to trimming and J lost 4 bases, with 7 bases between them. In germline, CDR1 is LNHDA, CDR2 SQIVND (reference sequence). CDR3 protein: CASSIRENQPQHF. In DNA form, the CDR3 reads TGTGCCAGTAGTATCCGGGAAAATCAGCCCCAGCATTTT.

This chain connects TRBV5-1 to TRBJ2-7; D possibly corresponds to TRBD2 (6 bases). The CDR3 totals 13 residues. Germline assignment: CDR1 SGHRS and CDR2 YFSETQ. Between the trimmed V and J ends, which lost 1 base and 5 bases, there was a span of 10 bases. The CDR3 nucleotides read TGCGCCAGCAGCTTGCGGGAGCTCCACGAGCAGTACTTC. Translation: CASSLRELHEQYF.